Presented here are 4 T cell receptor beta chains from one specimen sequenced in a study of T-cell memory formation after mild COVID-19. TCRdb re-analysed the 5' RACE reads in MiXCR, keeping a single row per CDR3 protein. The table shows about 190,000 distinct CDR3 sequences, with approximately 20% occurring only once. Sequenced material: PBMCs or a T cell subset sorted from them (not recorded which). Receptors originate from an adult woman who had mild COVID-19 (a few samples of this study predate the infection). Cell type and time point are not known.

This clonotype was seen more than once but under ten times. This chain connects TRBV27 to TRBJ2-5, with D possibly TRBD2 on 6 matching bases. Trimming removed 2 bases from V and 5 bases from J, with 18 bases in between. CDR1 and CDR2 (germline): MNHEY, SMNVEV (reference sequence). The CDR3 loop spans 16 amino acids. CDR3 sequence reads: CASSLGVGLGGETQYF. The CDR3 bases are TGTGCCAGCAGTTTAGGTGTGGGCTTGGGGGGTGAGACCCAGTACTTC.

The gene calls are TRBV28 and TRBJ1-1; a weak D match, TRBD1 (6 bases). The CDR3 length is 12 residues. Germline loops: CDR1 MDHEN, CDR2 SYDVKM. Between the trimmed V and J ends, which lost 4 bases and 5 bases, there was a span of 8 bases. Written as DNA, the CDR3 is TGTGCCAGCAGTTCAGGGGTAACTGAAGCTTTCTTT. Protein sequence: CASSSGVTEAFF.

The chain combines TRBV29-1 with TRBJ2-1, with 8 positions matching TRBD2. The trim removed 5 bases at V and 7 bases at J, leaving 13 bases unmatched. Germline values: CDR1 SQVTM, CDR2 ANQGSEA. The CDR3 totals 15 residues. The CDR3 spells CSVTPGLGIENEQFF. The CDR3 DNA reads TGCAGCGTTACTCCGGGACTAGGGATCGAGAATGAGCAGTTCTTC.

The sample holds a few counts of this clonotype. V usage is TRBV18 and J usage is TRBJ2-1; the match to TRBD2 covers 7 bases. Germline V gene lookup returns CDR1 KGHSH and CDR2 LQKENI. This CDR3 contains 17 residues. The junction had 8 bases not matched to a gene; V was cut back by 3 bases and J by 0 bases. The CDR3 region is CASSPLFRGDSYNEQFF. The CDR3 region has the DNA TGTGCCAGCTCACCTTTATTTCGGGGGGACTCCTACAATGAGCAGTTCTTC.